Listed below are T cell receptor beta chains from one sample, sequenced in a study of siplizumab effects on memory and regulatory T cells. TCRdb's table, derived via immunoSEQ multiplex PCR, lists solely in-frame clones and lacks some. The data show some 7,200 clones, approximately 70% seen once. The specimen was effector memory CD8+ T cells sorted from blood. The receptor set was obtained from a human donor in good health. CDR3s include the opening cysteine and the closing phenylalanine or tryptophan.

>TRBJ2-7|TRBV6-1
CASTKTEAGEQYF
>TRBJ2-7|TRBV7-8
CASSSNRDYEQYF
>TRBJ2-5|TRBV29-1
CSVEDGQGYQETQYF
>TRBJ1-1|TRBV7-6
CASSLRGAVEAFF
>TRBJ2-4|TRBV14
CASSQRLAGGAKNIQYF
>TRBJ2-1|TRBV12-5
CASGPSRESYNEQFF
>TRBJ2-1|TRBV6-4
CASSDRAGGYNEQFF
>TRBJ1-1|TRBV7-9
CASSPHGGAEAFF
>TRBJ2-7|TRBV7-2
CASSLLAGGPSYEQYF
>TRBJ2-7|TRBV27
CASSDRTGGFYEQYF
>TRBJ2-7|TRBV6-1
CASTDPAEPHYEQYF
>TRBJ2-1|TRBV28
CASSLPRAGGSYNEQFF
>TRBJ2-3|TRBV12-1
CASSFSRLAGGQSHTQYF
>TRBJ2-7|TRBV5-4
CASSQGLAETYEQYF
>TRBJ2-1|TRBV27
CASSFVGAFSSYNEQFF
>TRBJ2-6|TRBV4-2
CASSQDRGSGANVLTF
>TRBJ1-1|TRBV9
CASSATGFGTEAFF
>TRBJ1-6|TRBV5-1
CASSLEGTGRDSPLHF
>TRBJ2-3|TRBV7-4
CASSLVTGDTDTQYF
>TRBJ2-1|TRBV2
CASNGVYNEQFF
>TRBJ1-6|TRBV7-8
CASSDESGLSSYNSPLHF
>TRBJ2-1|TRBV2
CASKSGTSGRATYNEQFF
>TRBJ2-4|TRBV7-2
CASSNRGRNIQYF
>TRBJ1-4|TRBV15
CATSRDRAGEKLFF
>TRBJ2-2|TRBV6-1
CASSEVLGTGAGELFF
>TRBJ2-7|TRBV4-1
CASSQEGTPYEQYF
>TRBJ1-2|TRBV14
CASSQGPPSAYYGYTF
>TRBJ2-7|TRBV4-2
CASSPGTGDYEQYF
>TRBJ1-1|TRBV6-5
CASSYSSMSTEAFF
>TRBJ2-3|TRBV2
CASRGVLAGRSDTQYF
>TRBJ2-3|TRBV7-2
CASSLVGSTDTQYF
>TRBJ1-5|TRBV9
CASSNSNQPQHF
>TRBJ2-7|TRBV4-1
CASSQLTGLAGTYEQYF
>TRBJ2-7|TRBV14
CASSLEEQGAFYEQYF
>TRBJ2-7|TRBV7-6
CASSPVGLAIPYEQYF
>TRBJ2-3|TRBV11-3
CASSLGLAGDPAPTDTQYF
>TRBJ1-4|TRBV7-9
CASTQGAEAEKLFF
>TRBJ2-2|TRBV4-2
CASSQDILNTGELFF
>TRBJ1-4|TRBV27
CASSWGGAREKLFF
>TRBJ2-7|TRBV10-3
CAMASVTYEQYF
>TRBJ2-4|TRBV10-3
CAISGDRLKNIQYF
>TRBJ2-7|TRBV2
CASRGWGSYEQYF
>TRBJ2-1|TRBV6-1
CASSVTGEELREQFF
>TRBJ2-7|TRBV7-2
CASSHFRTGGAATYEQYF
>TRBJ2-5|TRBV7-3
CASSPFQGWETQYF
>TRBJ2-6|TRBV29-1
CSVETGGSGANVLTF
>TRBJ2-7|TRBV7-8
CASSVSEASSYEQYF
>TRBJ2-1|TRBV29-1
CSVHGTSGLTDEQFF
>TRBJ2-1|TRBV14
CASSQGWSEGYEQFF
>TRBJ2-7|TRBV5-8
CASSLAQSYEQYF
>TRBJ2-7|TRBV6-5
CASSWSPWGNSYEQYF
>TRBJ2-7|TRBV19
CASSISPVGAYEQYF
>TRBJ2-1|TRBV4-3
CASSQDIGTSGAAEQFF